This TCR beta chain was captured in a study of blood T cells in healthy people across ages. Using a J-beta primer mix together with a sample-barcoded 5' primer, a second PCR was run for about 6 to 12 cycles. A 12-random-nucleotide template-switch adaptor tagged each cDNA molecule. In TCRdb, the 5' RACE reads were re-called with MiXCR into one record per CDR3 protein. The sample consists of 750,000 to 950,000 distinct CDR3 sequences, about 55% of them appearing once. The CDR3 is 15 amino acids. Germline assignment: CDR1 SGHRS and CDR2 YFSETQ. V shed 0 bases and J shed 7 bases, with 17 bases lying between them. Total RNA extraction produced at least 5.5 micrograms (per sample) for the study.

Sequencing was carried out using blood. The TCR comes from a man older than 75 in good health. The chain has TRBV5-1 and TRBJ2-7; possibly TRBD2 for D (5 bases). The CDR3 loop is CASSLAVATYNEQYF. The CDR3 DNA follows: TGCGCCAGCAGCTTGGCGGTAGCGACCTACAATGAGCAGTACTTC. Drawing the rest from reference TRBV5-1 and TRBJ2-7, the complete variable domain is KAGVTQTPRYLIKTRGQQVTLSCSPISGHRSVSWYQQTPGQGLQFLFEYFSETQRNKGNFPGRFSGRQFSNSRSEMNVSTLELGDSALYLCASSLAVATYNEQYFGPGTRLTVT.